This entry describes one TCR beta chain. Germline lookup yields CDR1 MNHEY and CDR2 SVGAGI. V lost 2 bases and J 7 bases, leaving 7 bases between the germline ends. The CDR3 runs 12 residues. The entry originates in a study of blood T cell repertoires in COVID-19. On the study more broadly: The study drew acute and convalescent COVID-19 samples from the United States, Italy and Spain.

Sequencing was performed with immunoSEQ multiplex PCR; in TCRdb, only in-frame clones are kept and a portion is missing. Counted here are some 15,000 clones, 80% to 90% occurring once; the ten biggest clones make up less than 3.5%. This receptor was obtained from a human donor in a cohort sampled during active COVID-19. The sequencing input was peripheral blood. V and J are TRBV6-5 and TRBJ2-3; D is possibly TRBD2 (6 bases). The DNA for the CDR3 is TGTGCCAGCAGTTACGGAGGGAATACGCAGTATTTT. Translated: CASSYGGNTQYF.